The 6 T cell receptor beta chains below come from one sample, sequenced in a study of kidney transplant recipient with SARS-CoV-2 infection. TCRdb re-called the reads with MiXCR, one entry per CDR3 protein. The sample consists of some 220,000 distinct CDR3 sequences, around 26% of them appearing once. Sequenced here: a blood sample, sampled at baseline and on day 111 from a kidney transplant recipient. The source of these receptors is a young adult male patient who had COVID-19 and was a kidney transplant recipient. Some T cells here may be from the graft donor.

CDR3 nucleotide sequence: TGTGCCAGCAGCCCCGACCACACCCTTCGAAAGACCTATGGCTACACCTTC. Protein sequence: CASSPDHTLRKTYGYTF. This chain uses TRBV3-1 with TRBJ1-2; the D is unclear. Trimming removed 4 bases from V and 4 bases from J, with 22 bases in between. The germline V gene encodes CDR1 LGHDT and CDR2 YNNKEL (reference sequence). The CDR3 spans 17 residues.

As regards this clonotype: A much bigger clone sits one base away, suggesting this may be a read error. This chain connects TRBV12-3 or TRBV12-4 to TRBJ2-2; 9 nucleotides line up with TRBD1. V shed 1 base and J 6 bases; nucleotides not matched to a gene: 6. CDR3 length: 16 residues. This chain's CDR3 is CASSLEVDRGSGELFF. The CDR3 bases are TGTGCCAGCAGTTTAGAGGTCGACAGGGGGTCCGGGGAGCTGTTTTTT.

This clonotype was seen ten or more times. V is TRBV7-8 and J is TRBJ1-5; tentatively, D is TRBD1 (6 bases). This CDR3 has 17 residues. Trimming removed 2 bases at V and 7 bases at J, with 21 bases between. From germline, CDR1 is SGHVS and CDR2 FQNEAQ. CDR3 bases: TGTGCCAGCAGCTTATCTCCGGGACACCAACTCCCGCAGCCCCAGCATTTT. It codes for CASSLSPGHQLPQPQHF.

This clonotype was recorded at least ten times. The chain employs TRBV11-2 and TRBJ1-6, with 10 bases identical to TRBD1. V shed 4 bases and J 4 bases; nucleotides not matched to a gene: 13. Germline V CDR1 and CDR2: SGHAT, FQNNGV. The CDR3 is 19 amino acids. The CDR3 sequence: CASSYSLPGQGRYNSPLHF. Here the CDR3 DNA reads TGTGCCAGCAGCTACTCCCTCCCGGGACAGGGGAGATATAATTCACCCCTCCACTTT. The full variable domain, in which reference TRBV11-2 and TRBJ1-6 provide the parts outside the CDR3, is EAGVAQSPRYKIIEKRQSVAFWCNPISGHATLYWYQQILGQGPKLLIQFQNNGVVDDSQLPKDRFSAERLKGVDSTLKIQPAKLEDSAVYLCASSYSLPGQGRYNSPLHFGNGTRLTVT.

On this clonotype itself: Possible read error: a much larger clone is one base away. The rearrangement joins TRBV6-5 to TRBJ2-2; 13 bases are a match to TRBD2. The CDR3 is made up of 16 amino acids. Germline V gene sequence: CDR1 MNHEY, CDR2 SVGAGI. This CDR3 reads CANSLRLAGGGGELFF. DNA for the CDR3: TGTGCCAACAGTTTAAGACTAGCGGGGGGCGGCGGGGAGCTGTTTTTT.

This clonotype was seen just once. Just one base apart from a much larger clone, this may be a read error. V usage is TRBV9 and J usage is TRBJ2-1; D is unclear. The CDR3 sequence is 12 residues long. Looked up from germline, CDR1 is SGDLS and CDR2 is YYNGEE. In DNA, the CDR3 is TGTGCCGGCAGCGTAGTGCTAGATGAGCAGTTCTTC. Translating gives CAGSVVLDEQFF.